These 25 T cell receptor beta chains share one sample of origin, sequenced in a study of blood T cells in healthy people across ages. The use of a sample-barcoded 5' primer and a J-beta primer mix characterized a second PCR of about 6 to 12 cycles. Each CDR3 protein is one row after TCRdb ran MiXCR on the 5' RACE reads. Of 550,000 to 650,000 distinct CDR3 sequences in the sample, about 30% were seen once. The sample comprised blood. The receptors were gathered from an elderly woman in good health.

As for this clonotype: A much larger clone sits a single nucleotide away, making a read error possible. The CDR3 DNA is TGTGCCAGCAGTTACTCGTACGGGGGTAGCGAGCAGTACTTC. Encoded protein: CASSYSYGGSEQYF. The J gene is TRBJ2-7, the V gene TRBV6-6, with D tentatively TRBD2 (6 bases). V was pared by 0 bases and J by 6 bases, with 12 bases between. Per the germline V gene, CDR1 is MNHNY and CDR2 is SVGAGI (reference sequence). This CDR3 has 14 amino acids.

This clonotype was counted a few times. V gene TRBV20-1 combines with J gene TRBJ2-4; D is uncertain. Per germline, CDR1 DFQATT and CDR2 SNEGSKA (reference sequence). Trimming took off 6 bases at V and 0 bases at J, with 9 bases between the two ends. This CDR3 has 13 amino acids. The CDR3 sequence is CSAPWVAKNIQYF. The CDR3 DNA follows: TGCAGTGCCCCTTGGGTAGCCAAAAACATTCAGTACTTC.

CDR3 residues: CASSLAGLSYNEQYF. CDR3 nucleotides: TGTGCCAGCAGCTTGGCGGGCCTCTCCTACAATGAGCAGTACTTC. The genes are TRBV5-6 and TRBJ2-1; D remains unclear. The DNA end is a closer match to TRBJ2-7, so the J assignment may be wrong. The CDR3 runs to 15 residues. Germline V gene lookup returns CDR1 SGHDT and CDR2 YYEEEE.

In this sample, this clonotype turned up many times. The genes are TRBV6-6 and TRBJ2-7; D might be TRBD2 (7 bases). The CDR3 contains 12 residues. V was shortened by 7 bases and J by 6 bases, with 13 bases between the two germline ends. Germline CDR1 and CDR2: MNHNY and SVGAGI (reference sequence). Here the CDR3 DNA reads TGTGCCAGCACACAGGGAGGGATCGAGCAGTACTTC. Its translation is CASTQGGIEQYF.

The table lists this clonotype with many counts. V is TRBV7-6 and J is TRBJ1-6; D gene ambiguous. CDR1 and CDR2 from the germline V gene are SGHVS and FNYEAQ. V lost 1 base and J 9 bases, leaving 4 bases between the germline ends. CDR3 length: 12 residues. The CDR3 DNA is TGTGCCAGCAGCTTAGAAGCTTCACCCCTCCACTTT. Its protein product is CASSLEASPLHF.

On this clonotype itself: Since a much larger clone is just one base distant, this may be a read error. The rearrangement uses TRBV6-6 and TRBJ2-3, with 9 bases that match TRBD2. CDR3 length: 13 residues. Germline loops: CDR1 MNHNY, CDR2 SVGAGI (reference sequence). V gave up 7 bases and J gave up 4 bases; unmatched junction bases: 3. Here the CDR3 DNA reads TGTGCCAGCAAGCGGGGGGACCCAGATACGCAGTATTTT. Its translation: CASKRGDPDTQYF.

With regard to this clonotype: Just one base apart from a much larger clone, this may be a read error. This chain uses TRBV7-8 with TRBJ1-4; D unresolved. The CDR3 covers 14 residues. The germline CDR1 and CDR2 sequences are SGHVS and FQNEAQ. V gave up 4 bases and J gave up 0 bases, with 6 bases separating them. CDR3 nucleotides: TGTGCCAGCAGCTGGGAAACAACTAATGAAAAACTGTTTTTT. Its protein is CASSWETTNEKLFF.

This clonotype appeared a few times. The chain carries TRBV5-1 and TRBJ2-1, with 8 bases identical to TRBD2. The CDR3 spans 15 residues. V was clipped by 4 bases and J by 5 bases; unmatched bases: 8. Per the germline V gene, CDR1 is SGHRS and CDR2 is YFSETQ. The CDR3 protein is CASSVRLARDNEQFF. The CDR3 DNA reads TGCGCCAGCAGCGTAAGACTAGCGAGAGACAATGAGCAGTTCTTC.

The J gene is TRBJ1-1, the V gene TRBV27, with 8 positions matching TRBD1. The germline gives CDR1 MNHEY, CDR2 SMNVEV (reference sequence). The CDR3 consists of 13 residues. With 5 bases clipped from V and 5 bases from J, the junction kept 4 bases outside the gene matches. The DNA of the CDR3 is TGTGCCAGCAGTAAAACAGGGGGGACTGAAGCTTTCTTT. The encoded protein is CASSKTGGTEAFF.

At least ten counts were recorded for this clonotype. A single base separates this from a much larger clone, so it may be a read error. The chain employs TRBV12-3 or TRBV12-4 and TRBJ1-2; possible D gene TRBD1, 5 bases. This CDR3 is 13 amino acids long. With 7 bases removed from V and 7 bases from J, the gap between germline ends came to 16 bases. DNA for the CDR3: TGTGCCAGCACCGGGGCAGGCAGGCGTGGCTACACCTTC. Its translation is CASTGAGRRGYTF.

Many counts were recorded for this clonotype. The V and J genes are TRBV7-7 and TRBJ2-3, with D uncertain. Per the germline V gene, CDR1 is SSHAT and CDR2 is FNYEAQ (reference sequence). This CDR3 comprises 13 residues. V lost 1 base to trimming and J lost 6 bases, with 8 bases between them. The CDR3: CASSLDVRDTQYF. DNA of the CDR3: TGTGCCAGCAGCTTAGATGTTAGGGATACGCAGTATTTT.

This clonotype has ten or more counts. This sequence joins TRBV29-1 and TRBJ2-1; D is unresolved. Germline V lookup: CDR1 SQVTM, CDR2 ANQGSEA. This CDR3 contains 10 residues. Trimming cost V 6 bases and J 5 bases, with 5 bases left between them. CDR3 protein: CSVGHNEQFF. For the CDR3, the DNA is TGCAGCGTAGGGCACAATGAGCAGTTCTTC.

V usage is TRBV7-8 and J usage is TRBJ2-1; 9 bases are shared with TRBD1. CDR1 and CDR2 (germline): SGHVS, FQNEAQ. The CDR3 is made up of 14 amino acids. The trim removed 5 bases at V and 10 bases at J, leaving 9 bases unmatched. The CDR3 DNA reads as TGTGCCAGCAGCAACAGGGGGCAAAGCTGCGAGCAGTTCTTC. Its translation: CASSNRGQSCEQFF. The complete variable domain, with remaining parts taken from reference TRBV7-8 and TRBJ2-1, reads GAGVSQSPRYKVAKRGQDVALRCDPISGHVSLFWYQQALGQGPEFLTYFQNEAQLDKSGLPSDRFFAERPEGSVSTLKIQRTQQEDSAVYLCASSNRGQSCEQFFGPGTRLTVL.

This clonotype occurred a few times. Possible read error: a much larger clone is one base away. The V gene is TRBV5-1, the J gene TRBJ2-1, with TRBD2 matching 8 bases. CDR3 length: 15 residues. Germline V gene sequence: CDR1 SGHRS, CDR2 YFSETQ. CDR3 bases: TGCGCCAGCGGCTTGGAGGGACTAGTTAGGAATGAGCAGTTCTTC. The encoded protein is CASGLEGLVRNEQFF.

The rearrangement uses TRBV20-1 and TRBJ2-7, with 7 bases lining up with TRBD1. CDR3 length: 13 residues. Germline CDR1 and CDR2: DFQATT and SNEGSKA (reference sequence). CDR3 in DNA: TGCAGCGCGGAAACAGGGGTCGACTACGAGCAGTACTTC. This sequence encodes CSAETGVDYEQYF.

This clonotype was seen only a few times. V gene TRBV28 combines with J gene TRBJ1-4; D gene uncertain. There are 13 residues in the CDR3. Trimming removed 4 bases at V and 8 bases at J, with 11 bases between. CDR1 and CDR2 from the germline V gene are MDHEN and SYDVKM. In DNA, the CDR3 is TGTGCCAGCAGTTCTCGGGCTATGGAAAAACTGTTTTTT. Protein product: CASSSRAMEKLFF. The full variable domain, in which reference TRBV28 and TRBJ1-4 provide the parts outside the CDR3, is DVKVTQSSRYLVKRTGEKVFLECVQDMDHENMFWYRQDPGLGLRLIYFSYDVKMKEKGDIPEGYSVSREKKERFSLILESASTNQTSMYLCASSSRAMEKLFFGSGTQLSVL.

The rearrangement links TRBV6-6 to TRBJ2-7; 12 nucleotides align to TRBD2. The V gene's germline CDR1 is MNHNY and CDR2 SVGAGI (reference sequence). This CDR3 spans 14 amino acids. Trimming at V came to 4 bases and at J to 6 bases, leaving 4 bases not matched to a gene. The CDR3 nucleotides read TGTGCCAGCAGTTCCCTAGCGGGGGGGCGCGAGCAGTACTTC. It specifies CASSSLAGGREQYF.

This clonotype appeared many times. CDR3 residues: CASSPHGGEGQETQYF. DNA of the CDR3: TGTGCCAGCAGCCCCCATGGGGGGGAGGGGCAAGAGACCCAGTACTTC. The gene calls are TRBV13 and TRBJ2-5; 7 nucleotides match TRBD2. This CDR3 contains 16 residues. J was trimmed by 2 bases and V by 5 bases; bases with no gene match: 11. CDR1 is PRHDT, CDR2 FYEKMQ, per germline (reference sequence).

This clonotype has ten or more counts. The rearrangement joins TRBV6-1 to TRBJ1-5, with a weak D call TRBD1 (6 bases). The germline CDR1 and CDR2 sequences are MNHNS and SASEGT. This CDR3 contains 17 residues. V was trimmed by 0 bases and J by 1 base, leaving 13 bases between them. The CDR3 DNA reads as TGTGCCAGCAGTGAAGCTCGGGGGGCGCGGAGCAATCAGCCCCAGCATTTT. Amino acids: CASSEARGARSNQPQHF.

The chain joins TRBV28 to TRBJ1-1, with D unresolved. The CDR3 has 15 amino acids. Trimming shortened V by 7 bases and J by 4 bases, and 19 bases separated the two germline ends. CDR1 MDHEN and CDR2 SYDVKM come from the germline V gene. CDR3 sequence (DNA): TGTGCCAGCACCCATCCGGGTATTCGGGGCACTGAAGCTTTCTTT. Residues: CASTHPGIRGTEAFF.

The CDR3 sequence: CSARISGRLYNEQFF. As DNA, the CDR3 is TGCAGTGCTAGGATTAGCGGGAGACTGTACAATGAGCAGTTCTTC. This chain links TRBV20-1 with TRBJ2-1; TRBD2 aligns across 9 bases. The CDR3 has 15 residues. Germline V gives CDR1 DFQATT, CDR2 SNEGSKA (reference sequence). Losses at the gene ends were 3 bases for V and 4 bases for J; bases not matched to a gene: 7.

This clonotype has only a few counts. It may be a read error: a sequence one base away is much more abundant. This sequence joins TRBV21-1 and TRBJ1-6. TRBV21-1 is deemed a pseudogene. The CDR3 spans 14 residues. The CDR3 DNA reads as TGTGCCAGCAGCAAACGGCGGTATCGGTCACCCCCCCACTTT. Residues: CASSKRRYRSPPHF.

This clonotype has ten or more counts. The V and J genes are TRBV7-6 and TRBJ2-5; possible D gene TRBD1, 6 bases. The CDR3 has 15 residues. Germline V gives CDR1 SGHVS, CDR2 FNYEAQ. V was pared by 5 bases and J by 1 base, with 14 bases between. Here the CDR3 DNA reads TGTGCCAGCAGCCGACCAGGGGTCGGCCAAGAGACCCAGTACTTC. This encodes CASSRPGVGQETQYF.

In this sample, this clonotype turned up many times. The J gene is TRBJ2-1, the V gene TRBV20-1; TRBD1 matches 9 bases. J lost 1 base, V lost 5 bases, and 15 bases had no gene match. Germline CDR1 DFQATT, CDR2 SNEGSKA (reference sequence). This CDR3 contains 18 residues. For the CDR3, the DNA is TGCAGTGCTCTAACTACCGGGGGGACAGGGAGATCCTACAATGAGCAGTTCTTC. Its protein is CSALTTGGTGRSYNEQFF.

This clonotype has a handful of counts. Given a much more abundant clone one base away, this may be a read error. The V call is TRBV7-2, the J call TRBJ2-3; D call uncertain. V was cut by 5 bases and J by 8 bases, with 20 bases left in between. This CDR3 region has 15 residues. CDR1 and CDR2 from the germline V gene are SGHTA and FQGNSA. CDR3: CASSTPAESLGTQYF. Written as DNA, the CDR3 is TGTGCCAGCAGCACCCCGGCGGAGTCCCTGGGTACGCAGTATTTT.